The rows below give T cell receptor beta chains drawn from one sample of a study of control samples from healthy donors and cancer patients. Using immunoSEQ multiplex PCR, the repertoire was profiled, and TCRdb retains in-frame clones only, with some absent. This table has 65,000 to 80,000 clones, 70% to 90% appearing once. The sequenced sample consisted of PBMCs. Receptors originate from a woman aged 55-69 years with head and neck cancer. Both conserved end residues are part of each CDR3. D genes are given only for firm matches. Rows may omit the clone size; those that give it use once, few, many or a size class.

d_call	cdr3_length	v_call	j_call	clone_size	cdr3_aa	cdr3_nt
TRBD2	14	TRBV5-1	TRBJ2-7	-	CASSPGEGRLEQYF	TGCGCCAGCAGCCCGGGGGAGGGGCGCCTCGAGCAGTACTTC
-	16	TRBV6-2/TRBV6-3	TRBJ2-1	-	CASSYMGDRSYNEQFF	TGTGCCAGCAGTTACATGGGGGACCGCTCCTACAATGAGCAGTTCTTC
-	15	TRBV29-1	TRBJ1-1	-	CSAAGAAGQNTEAFF	TGCAGCGCGGCGGGGGCAGCGGGGCAGAACACTGAAGCTTTCTTT
-	13	TRBV18	TRBJ2-4	-	CASSPDTGDIQYF	TGTGCCAGCTCACCAGATACTGGGGACATTCAGTACTTC
-	14	TRBV7-9	TRBJ1-6	-	CASSLETESGTLHF	TGTGCCAGCAGCTTAGAGACAGAATCGGGCACCCTCCACTTT
TRBD1	15	TRBV5-4	TRBJ2-3	-	CASSLGQGRTDTQYF	TGTGCCAGCAGCTTAGGACAGGGTCGCACAGATACGCAGTATTTT
TRBD1	16	TRBV5-5	TRBJ1-4	once	CASSLDRGPPNEKLFF	TGTGCCAGCAGCTTGGACAGGGGGCCGCCTAATGAAAAACTGTTTTTT
-	14	TRBV4-3	TRBJ2-1	once	CASSQRLQLGEQFF	TGCGCCAGCAGCCAACGCCTTCAACTGGGTGAGCAGTTCTTC
TRBD2	18	TRBV7-2	TRBJ2-3	-	CASSSQLGLAGVGGTQYF	TGTGCCAGCAGCTCGCAGTTAGGACTAGCGGGAGTAGGAGGTACGCAGTATTTT
TRBD1	13	TRBV18	TRBJ2-7	-	CASSRTGDYEQYF	TGTGCCAGCTCGAGGACAGGGGACTACGAGCAGTACTTC
-	16	TRBV7-9	TRBJ2-7	-	CASSATGTTSFAEQYF	TGTGCCAGCAGCGCTACCGGGACGACCTCGTTTGCCGAGCAGTACTTC
-	21	TRBV15	TRBJ1-4	-	CATSREPMTVSYGVGNEKLFF	TGTGCCACCAGCAGAGAGCCCATGACAGTATCATACGGGGTCGGTAATGAAAAACTGTTTTTT
-	13	TRBV7-2	TRBJ1-5	once	CASSLANTLPQHF	TGTGCCAGCAGCTTAGCAAACACGTTGCCCCAGCATTTT